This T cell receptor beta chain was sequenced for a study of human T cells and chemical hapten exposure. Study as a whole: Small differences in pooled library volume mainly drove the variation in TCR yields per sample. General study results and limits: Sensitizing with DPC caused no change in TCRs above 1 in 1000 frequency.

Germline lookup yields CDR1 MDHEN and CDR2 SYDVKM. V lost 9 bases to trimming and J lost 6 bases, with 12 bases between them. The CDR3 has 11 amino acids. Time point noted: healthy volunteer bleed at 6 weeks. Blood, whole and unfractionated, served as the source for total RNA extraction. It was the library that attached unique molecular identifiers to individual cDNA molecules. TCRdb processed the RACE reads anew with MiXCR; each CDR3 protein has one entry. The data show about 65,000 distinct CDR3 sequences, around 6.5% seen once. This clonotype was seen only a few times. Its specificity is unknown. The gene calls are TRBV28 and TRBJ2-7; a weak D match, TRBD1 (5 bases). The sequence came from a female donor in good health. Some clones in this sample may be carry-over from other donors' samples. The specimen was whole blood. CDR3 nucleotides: TGTGCCAGTTTAAGGGGTTCCGAGCAGTACTTC. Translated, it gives CASLRGSEQYF. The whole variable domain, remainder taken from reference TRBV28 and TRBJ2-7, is DVKVTQSSRYLVKRTGEKVFLECVQDMDHENMFWYRQDPGLGLRLIYFSYDVKMKEKGDIPEGYSVSREKKERFSLILESASTNQTSMYLCASLRGSEQYFGPGTRLTVT.